Below, 16 T cell receptor beta chains from the same sample are listed, as sequenced in a study of blood T cells in healthy people across ages. A second PCR, run for roughly 6 to 11 cycles, used a sample-barcoded 5' primer plus a J-beta primer mix. Using its own MiXCR run on the 5' RACE reads, TCRdb lists one record per CDR3 protein. Here the sample spans hundreds of thousands of distinct CDR3 sequences, more than 20% being singletons. Sequenced sample: blood. These receptor sequences come from a man aged 65 to 85 in good health.

This clonotype was counted a few times. The chain employs TRBV10-3 and TRBJ2-5, with D perhaps matching TRBD1 or TRBD2 (5 bases each). The J call may be mistaken, given a closer DNA end match to TRBJ2-7. The CDR3 is 11 residues long. Per the germline V gene, CDR1 is ENHRY and CDR2 is SYGVKD. CDR3 amino acids: CAISSGGEQYF. DNA of the CDR3: TGTGCCATCAGTAGTGGGGGCGAGCAGTACTTC.

The chain couples TRBV6-5 to TRBJ2-1; TRBD2 matches at 12 bases. This CDR3 has 15 residues. Germline CDR1 MNHEY, CDR2 SVGAGI. Trimming cost V 6 bases and J 4 bases; bases outside gene matches: 4. Here the CDR3 DNA reads TGTGCCAGCAGCAGACTAGCGGGAGTGTACAATGAGCAGTTCTTC. This codes for CASSRLAGVYNEQFF.

Concerning this clonotype itself: The junction departs from the called germline gene at one end, perhaps through a read error. This rearrangement joins TRBV7-7 to TRBJ2-3; 10 nucleotides align to TRBD1. The germline V gene has CDR1 SSHAT and CDR2 FNYEAQ (reference sequence). This CDR3 is 15 amino acids long. In nucleotides, the CDR3 is TGTGCTAGCAGTCCCGGGACAGGGGAGACAGATACGCAGTATTTT. This translates into CASSPGTGETDTQYF.

The sample holds a few counts of this clonotype. V and J are TRBV6-5 and TRBJ1-4; tentative D call: TRBD1 (5 bases). V shed 0 bases and J shed 6 bases, with 11 bases lying between them. The CDR3 covers 15 residues. The germline gives CDR1 MNHEY, CDR2 SVGAGI. The CDR3 is CASSYSGGVDEKLFF. The CDR3 DNA follows: TGTGCCAGCAGTTACTCTGGGGGGGTGGATGAAAAACTGTTTTTT.

This clonotype came up a few times. This rearrangement joins TRBV6-5 to TRBJ1-1, with TRBD1 matching 7 bases. Trimming removed 2 bases from V and 4 bases from J; junction bases left unmatched: 7. The CDR3 runs to 15 residues. The germline V gene encodes CDR1 MNHEY and CDR2 SVGAGI. Written as DNA, the CDR3 is TGTGCCAGCAGTTACCAAAGATCAGGGGGCACTGAAGCTTTCTTT. It is translated as CASSYQRSGGTEAFF.

This clonotype was observed at least ten times. In DNA form, the CDR3 reads TGTGCCAGCAGTTTTGGTAGCGGGAGCGGCACAGATACGCAGTATTTT. Protein: CASSFGSGSGTDTQYF. The J gene is TRBJ2-3, the V gene TRBV12-3 or TRBV12-4, with 9 bases matching TRBD2. With 3 bases clipped from V and 1 base from J, the junction kept 5 bases outside the gene matches. The CDR3 is made up of 16 amino acids.

CDR3 amino acids: CSPKGGNSYEQYF. In DNA form, the CDR3 reads TGCAGCCCTAAAGGAGGGAACTCCTACGAGCAGTACTTC. The chain is built from TRBV29-1 and TRBJ2-7; D possibly corresponds to TRBD2 (6 bases). The CDR3 is made up of 13 amino acids. Germline lookup yields CDR1 SQVTM and CDR2 ANQGSEA. V lost 8 bases, J lost 0 bases, and 14 bases lay in between.

The count of this clonotype is one. This chain links TRBV28 with TRBJ2-5, with 12 bases that match TRBD2. The CDR3 covers 16 residues. Per germline, CDR1 MDHEN and CDR2 SYDVKM. The V gene end was trimmed by 6 bases and the J gene end by 4 bases; junction bases not matched to a gene: 9. CDR3 loop: CASRKLAGGGAETQYF. The CDR3 nucleotides read TGTGCCAGCAGAAAACTAGCGGGGGGCGGAGCAGAGACCCAGTACTTC.

The CDR3 DNA reads as TGCAGCGCTTCGGGACGGGACGGCTACAATGAGCAGTTCTTC. This gives the protein CSASGRDGYNEQFF. The chain is built from TRBV29-1 and TRBJ2-1, with D perhaps being TRBD1 or TRBD2 (5 bases each). CDR3 length equals 14 residues. The V gene's germline CDR1 is SQVTM and CDR2 ANQGSEA. V was pared by 7 bases and J by 3 bases, with 16 bases between.

The V gene is TRBV18, the J gene TRBJ1-2; D perhaps matches TRBD1 (6 bases). The V gene's germline CDR1 is KGHSH and CDR2 LQKENI. The CDR3 runs to 15 residues. V was cut by 1 base and J by 4 bases, with 13 bases left in between. CDR3 coding DNA: TGTGCCAGCTCACCACTTAGGACAGAACGCTATGGCTACACCTTC. Translation gives CASSPLRTERYGYTF.

This clonotype was seen more than once but under ten times. The chain employs TRBV4-1 and TRBJ2-3; D gene uncertain. Trimming left V 2 bases short and J 3 bases short, with 9 bases between. This CDR3 spans 14 amino acids. Per germline, CDR1 MGHRA and CDR2 YSYEKL. CDR3 loop: CASSQPQRTDTQYF. The CDR3 nucleotides read TGCGCCAGCAGCCAACCTCAGAGGACAGATACGCAGTATTTT.

In its sample, this clonotype was seen a few times. The chain employs TRBV4-1 and TRBJ2-4; possibly TRBD2 for D (6 bases). The V end was cut by 0 bases, the J end by 4 bases, with 22 bases between. CDR1 and CDR2 (germline): MGHRA, YSYEKL. CDR3 length equals 19 residues. In DNA form, the CDR3 reads TGCGCCAGCAGCCAAGATCTGGAGGGGTCGGGCGGGCCAAAAAACATTCAGTACTTC. Amino acid sequence: CASSQDLEGSGGPKNIQYF.

This clonotype was detected a few times. The rearrangement uses TRBV2 and TRBJ2-1; D might be TRBD2 (6 bases). Germline V CDR1 and CDR2: SNHLY, FYNNEI. This CDR3 comprises 14 residues. The V gene lost 6 bases and the J gene lost 8 bases, with 17 bases spanning the gap. The DNA of the CDR3 is TGTGCCAGCAGAAGACTAGAATCTGAGGATGAGCAGTTCTTC. As protein: CASRRLESEDEQFF.

This CDR3 is CSAMVSQSVQETQYF. CDR3 bases: TGCAGTGCTATGGTCAGTCAGTCTGTCCAAGAGACCCAGTACTTC. This rearrangement joins TRBV20-1 to TRBJ2-1; no definite D call. Gene TRBJ2-5 matches the end of the DNA better, so the J call may be wrong. CDR1 is DFQATT and CDR2 is SNEGSKA in the germline V gene (reference sequence). The CDR3 extends over 15 amino acids.

In this sample, this clonotype turned up a few times. This chain uses TRBV29-1 with TRBJ2-3; TRBD1 aligns across 7 bases. This CDR3 is built from 13 residues. Trimming at V came to 6 bases and at J to 2 bases, leaving 5 bases not matched to a gene. The germline V gene has CDR1 SQVTM and CDR2 ANQGSEA. The CDR3 DNA sequence: TGCAGCGTGGCCGGGACAGCCACAGATACGCAGTATTTT. Its translation: CSVAGTATDTQYF.

This clonotype was detected only a few times. The V and J genes are TRBV12-3 or TRBV12-4 and TRBJ2-5, with D unclear. The tail of the sequence fits TRBJ2-1 better, so the J call may be wrong. The CDR3 has 14 residues. The CDR3 DNA reads as TGTGCCAGCAGTTTAGCGAATATTCCGAATGAGCAGTTCTTC. Protein: CASSLANIPNEQFF.